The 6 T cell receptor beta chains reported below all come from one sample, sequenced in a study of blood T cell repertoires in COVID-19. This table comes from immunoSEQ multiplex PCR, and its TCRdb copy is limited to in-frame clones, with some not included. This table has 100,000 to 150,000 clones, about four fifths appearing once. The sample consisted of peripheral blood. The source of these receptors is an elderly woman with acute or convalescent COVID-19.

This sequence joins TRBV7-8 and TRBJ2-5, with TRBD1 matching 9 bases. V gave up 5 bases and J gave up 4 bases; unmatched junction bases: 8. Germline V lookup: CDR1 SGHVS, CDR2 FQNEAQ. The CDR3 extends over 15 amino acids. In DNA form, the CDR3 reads TGTGCCAGCAGCGTCGCACAGGGGGCGCGAGAGACCCAGTACTTC. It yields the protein CASSVAQGARETQYF.

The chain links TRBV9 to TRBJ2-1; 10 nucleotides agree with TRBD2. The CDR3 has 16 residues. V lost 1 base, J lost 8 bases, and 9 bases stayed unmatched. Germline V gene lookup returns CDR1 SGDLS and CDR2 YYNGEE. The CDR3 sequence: CASSVRERGGLDEQFF. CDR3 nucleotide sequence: TGTGCCAGCAGCGTACGCGAGCGGGGGGGCCTGGATGAGCAGTTCTTC.

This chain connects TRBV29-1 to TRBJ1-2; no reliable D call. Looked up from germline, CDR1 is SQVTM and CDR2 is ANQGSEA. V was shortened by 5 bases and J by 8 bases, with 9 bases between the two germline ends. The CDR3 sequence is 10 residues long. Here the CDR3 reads CSVLTSGYTF. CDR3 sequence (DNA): TGCAGCGTTCTAACCTCCGGCTACACCTTC.

The CDR3 here is CASSMTSGANTGELFF. In nucleotides, the CDR3 is TGCGCCAGCAGCATGACTAGCGGGGCGAACACCGGGGAGCTGTTTTTT. This chain joins TRBV5-1 and TRBJ2-2; 11 nucleotides match TRBD2. The germline CDR1 and CDR2 sequences are SGHRS and YFSETQ. The CDR3 has 16 residues. V was clipped by 4 bases and J by 0 bases; unmatched bases: 2. Filled out from reference TRBV5-1 and TRBJ2-2, the complete variable domain reads KAGVTQTPRYLIKTRGQQVTLSCSPISGHRSVSWYQQTPGQGLQFLFEYFSETQRNKGNFPGRFSGRQFSNSRSEMNVSTLELGDSALYLCASSMTSGANTGELFFGEGSRLTVL.

CDR3 bases: TGTGCCAGCAGCGGACGACCGGGACAAGCGAACACCGGGGAGCTGTTTTTT. Protein product: CASSGRPGQANTGELFF. The chain has TRBV7-9 and TRBJ2-2; a possible D gene is TRBD1 (6 bases). The CDR3 has 17 amino acids. V lost 5 bases, J lost 0 bases, and 16 bases lay in between. Germline lookup yields CDR1 SEHNR and CDR2 FQNEAQ (reference sequence).

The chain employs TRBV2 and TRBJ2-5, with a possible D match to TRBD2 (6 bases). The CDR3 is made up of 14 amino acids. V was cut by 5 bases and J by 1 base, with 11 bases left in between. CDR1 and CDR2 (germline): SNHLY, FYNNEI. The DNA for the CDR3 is TGTGCCAGCAGTCTCCGGGACTTCCAAGAGACCCAGTACTTC. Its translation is CASSLRDFQETQYF. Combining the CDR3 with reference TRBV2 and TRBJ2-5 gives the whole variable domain EPEVTQTPSHQVTQMGQEVILRCVPISNHLYFYWYRQILGQKVEFLVSFYNNEISEKSEIFDDQFSVERPDGSNFTLKIRSTKLEDSAMYFCASSLRDFQETQYFGPGTRLLVL.